Given below is one TCR beta chain in context. Germline CDR1 is SGDLS and CDR2 is YYNGEE. CDR3 length: 15 residues. V lost 5 bases and J 0 bases, leaving 11 bases between the germline ends. The data originate from a study of blood T cell repertoires in COVID-19. Study at large: The samples span acute and convalescent COVID-19 from the United States, Italy and Spain. In each case, the material was cDNA or gDNA derived from T cells, B-cell-depleted T cells, or PBMCs.

The data were produced by immunoSEQ multiplex PCR, yet TCRdb's version contains in-frame clones alone and is incomplete. The repertoire holds some 170,000 clones, with approximately 79% as singletons. This receptor was obtained from an elderly woman with acute or convalescent COVID-19. The V and J genes are TRBV9 and TRBJ1-4; no reliable D call. The sequenced material came from peripheral blood. CDR3 amino acids: CASSNAIATNEKLFF. The CDR3 DNA follows: TGTGCCAGCAGTAATGCTATTGCAACTAATGAAAAACTGTTTTTT.